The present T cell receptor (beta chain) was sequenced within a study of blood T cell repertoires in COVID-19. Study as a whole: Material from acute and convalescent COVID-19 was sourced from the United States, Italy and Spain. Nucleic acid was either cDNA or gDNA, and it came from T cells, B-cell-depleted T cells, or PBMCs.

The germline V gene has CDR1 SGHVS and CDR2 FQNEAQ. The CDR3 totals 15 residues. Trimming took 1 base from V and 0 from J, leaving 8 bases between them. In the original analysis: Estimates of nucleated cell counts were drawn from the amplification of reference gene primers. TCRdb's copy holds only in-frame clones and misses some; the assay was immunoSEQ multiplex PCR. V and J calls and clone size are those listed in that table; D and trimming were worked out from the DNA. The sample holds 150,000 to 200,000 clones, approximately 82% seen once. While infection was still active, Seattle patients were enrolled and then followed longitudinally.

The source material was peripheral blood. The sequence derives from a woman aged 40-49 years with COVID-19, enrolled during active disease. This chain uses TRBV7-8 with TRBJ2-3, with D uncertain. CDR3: CASSLGYASTDTQYF. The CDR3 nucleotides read TGTGCCAGCAGCTTAGGCTACGCAAGCACAGATACGCAGTATTTT.